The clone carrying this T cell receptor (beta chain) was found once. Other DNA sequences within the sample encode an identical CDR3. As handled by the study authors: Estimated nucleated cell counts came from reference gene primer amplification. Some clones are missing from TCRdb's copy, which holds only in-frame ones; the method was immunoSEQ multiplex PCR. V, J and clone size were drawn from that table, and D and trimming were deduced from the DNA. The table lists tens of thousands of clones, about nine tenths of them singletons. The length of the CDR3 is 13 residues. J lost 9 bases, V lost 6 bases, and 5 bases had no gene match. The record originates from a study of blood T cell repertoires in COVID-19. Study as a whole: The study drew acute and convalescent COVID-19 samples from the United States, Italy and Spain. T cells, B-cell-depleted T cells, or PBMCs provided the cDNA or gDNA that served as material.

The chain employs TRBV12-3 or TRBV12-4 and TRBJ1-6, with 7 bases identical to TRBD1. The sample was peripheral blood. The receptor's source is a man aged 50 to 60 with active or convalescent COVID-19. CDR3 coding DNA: TGTGCCAGCAGACGACAGGGTAGTTCACCCCTCCACTTT. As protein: CASRRQGSSPLHF.